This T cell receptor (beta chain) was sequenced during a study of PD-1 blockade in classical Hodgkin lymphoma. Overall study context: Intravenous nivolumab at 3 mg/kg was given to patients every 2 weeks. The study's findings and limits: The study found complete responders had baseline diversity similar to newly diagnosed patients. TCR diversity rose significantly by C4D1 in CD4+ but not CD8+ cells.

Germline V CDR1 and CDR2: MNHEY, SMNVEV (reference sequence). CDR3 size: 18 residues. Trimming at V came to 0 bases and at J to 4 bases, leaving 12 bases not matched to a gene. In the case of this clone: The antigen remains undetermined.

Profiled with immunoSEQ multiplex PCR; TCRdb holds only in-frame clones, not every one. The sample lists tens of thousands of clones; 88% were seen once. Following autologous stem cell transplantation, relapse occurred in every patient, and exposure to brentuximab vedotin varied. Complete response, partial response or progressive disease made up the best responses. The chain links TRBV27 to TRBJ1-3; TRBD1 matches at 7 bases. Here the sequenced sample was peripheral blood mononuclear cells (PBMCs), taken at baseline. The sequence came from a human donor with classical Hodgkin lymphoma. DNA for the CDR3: TGTGCCAGCAGTTTATCCCCGACAGGGAAACTGTCCGGAAACACCATATATTTT. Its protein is CASSLSPTGKLSGNTIYF.